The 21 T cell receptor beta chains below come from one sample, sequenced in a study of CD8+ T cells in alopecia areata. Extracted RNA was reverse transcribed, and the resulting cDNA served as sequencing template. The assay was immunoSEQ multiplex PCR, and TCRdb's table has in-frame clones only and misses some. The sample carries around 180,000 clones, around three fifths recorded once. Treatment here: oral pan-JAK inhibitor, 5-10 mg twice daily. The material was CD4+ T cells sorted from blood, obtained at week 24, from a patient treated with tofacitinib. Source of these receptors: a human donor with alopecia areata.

Here the CDR3 reads CSVELWAGTQYF. CDR3 DNA sequence: TGCAGCGTTGAGCTGTGGGCAGGGACCCAGTACTTC. The chain employs TRBV29-1 and TRBJ2-5; D remains ambiguous. Germline CDR1 and CDR2: SQVTM and ANQGSEA. V was pared by 3 bases and J by 7 bases, with 12 bases between. The CDR3 runs to 12 residues.

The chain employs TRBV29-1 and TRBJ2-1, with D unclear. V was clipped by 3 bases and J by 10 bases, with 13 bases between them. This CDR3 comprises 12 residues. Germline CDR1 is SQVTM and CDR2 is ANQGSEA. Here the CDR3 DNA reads TGCAGCGTTGACTTCGGTAGAAGGGAGCAGTTCTTC. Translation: CSVDFGRREQFF.

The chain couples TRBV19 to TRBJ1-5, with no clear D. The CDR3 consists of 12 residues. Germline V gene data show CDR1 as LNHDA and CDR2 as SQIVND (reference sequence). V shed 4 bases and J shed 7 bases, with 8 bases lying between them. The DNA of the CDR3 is TGTGCCAGTAGTACGCCATTACAGCCCCAGCATTTT. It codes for CASSTPLQPQHF.

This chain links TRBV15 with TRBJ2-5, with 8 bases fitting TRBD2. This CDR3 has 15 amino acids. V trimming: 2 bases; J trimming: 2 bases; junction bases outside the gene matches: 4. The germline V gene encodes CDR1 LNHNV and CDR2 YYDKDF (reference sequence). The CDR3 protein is CATSRSGLAQETQYF. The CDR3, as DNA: TGTGCCACCAGCAGATCTGGACTAGCACAAGAGACCCAGTACTTC.

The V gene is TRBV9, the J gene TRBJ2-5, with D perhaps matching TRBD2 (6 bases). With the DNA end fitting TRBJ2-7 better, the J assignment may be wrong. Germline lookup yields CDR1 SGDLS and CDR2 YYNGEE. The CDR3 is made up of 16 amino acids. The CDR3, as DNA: TGTGCCAGCAGCGTAGGATCTGGTGGCGGGGTGTTCGAGCAGTACTTC. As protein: CASSVGSGGGVFEQYF.

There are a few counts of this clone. This chain's CDR3 is CASSGYSLPREDTQYF. The CDR3, as DNA: TGTGCCAGCAGTGGGTATAGCCTCCCAAGGGAGGATACGCAGTATTTT. The chain recombines TRBV25-1 with TRBJ2-3, with D possibly TRBD2 on 5 matching bases. Germline V lookup: CDR1 MGHDK, CDR2 SYGVNS. Trimming shortened V by 4 bases and J by 6 bases, and 20 bases separated the two germline ends. CDR3 length equals 16 residues.

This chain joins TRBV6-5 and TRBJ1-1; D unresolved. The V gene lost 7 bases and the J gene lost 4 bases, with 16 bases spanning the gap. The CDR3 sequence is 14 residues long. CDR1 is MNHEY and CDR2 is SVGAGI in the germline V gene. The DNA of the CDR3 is TGTGCCAGCAAGTTTACTGGGATGGGCACTGAAGCTTTCTTT. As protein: CASKFTGMGTEAFF.

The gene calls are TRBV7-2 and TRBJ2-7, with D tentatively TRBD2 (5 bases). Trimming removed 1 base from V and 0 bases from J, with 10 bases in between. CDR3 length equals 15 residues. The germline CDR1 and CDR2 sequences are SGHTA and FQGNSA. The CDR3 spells CASSLGTRTSYEQYF. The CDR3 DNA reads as TGTGCCAGCAGCTTAGGTACTAGAACCTCCTACGAGCAGTACTTC.

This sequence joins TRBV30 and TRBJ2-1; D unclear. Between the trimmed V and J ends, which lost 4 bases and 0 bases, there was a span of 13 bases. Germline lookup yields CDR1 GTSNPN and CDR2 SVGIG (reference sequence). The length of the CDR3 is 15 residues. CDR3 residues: CAWKSGFSSYNEQFF. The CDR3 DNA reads TGTGCCTGGAAGTCTGGATTTAGCTCCTACAATGAGCAGTTCTTC.

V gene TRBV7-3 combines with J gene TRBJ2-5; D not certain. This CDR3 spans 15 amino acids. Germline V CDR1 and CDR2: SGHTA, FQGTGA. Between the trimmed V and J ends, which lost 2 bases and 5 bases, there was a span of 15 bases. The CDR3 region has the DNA TGTGCCAGCAGCTTATATGGCAGTATGGCGGAGACCCAGTACTTC. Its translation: CASSLYGSMAETQYF.

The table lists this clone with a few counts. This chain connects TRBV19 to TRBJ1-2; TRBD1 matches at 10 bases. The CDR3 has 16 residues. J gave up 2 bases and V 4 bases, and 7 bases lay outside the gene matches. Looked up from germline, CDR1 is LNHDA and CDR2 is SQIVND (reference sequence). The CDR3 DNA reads TGTGCCAGTAGTACCTCGGGACAGGGGTTCAACTATGGCTACACCTTC. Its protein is CASSTSGQGFNYGYTF. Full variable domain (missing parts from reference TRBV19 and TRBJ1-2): DGGITQSPKYLFRKEGQNVTLSCEQNLNHDAMYWYRQDPGQGLRLIYYSQIVNDFQKGDIAEGYSVSREKKESFPLTVTSAQKNPTAFYLCASSTSGQGFNYGYTFGSGTRLTVV.

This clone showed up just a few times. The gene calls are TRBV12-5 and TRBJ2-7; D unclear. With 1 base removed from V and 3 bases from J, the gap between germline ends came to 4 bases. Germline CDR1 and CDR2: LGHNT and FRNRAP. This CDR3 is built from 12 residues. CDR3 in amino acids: CASGLDHYEQYF. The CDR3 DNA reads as TGTGCTAGTGGTTTGGACCACTACGAGCAGTACTTC.

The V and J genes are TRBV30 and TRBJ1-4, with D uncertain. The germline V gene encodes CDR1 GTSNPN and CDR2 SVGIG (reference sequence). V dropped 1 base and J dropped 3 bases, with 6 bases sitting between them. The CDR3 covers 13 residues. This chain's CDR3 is CAWSAQSNEKLFF. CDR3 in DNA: TGTGCCTGGAGTGCGCAGTCTAATGAAAAACTGTTTTTT.

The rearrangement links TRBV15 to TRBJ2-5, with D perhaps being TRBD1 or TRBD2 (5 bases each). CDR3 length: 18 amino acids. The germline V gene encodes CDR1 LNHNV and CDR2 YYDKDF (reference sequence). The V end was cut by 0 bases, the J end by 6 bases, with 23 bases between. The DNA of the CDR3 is TGTGCCACCAGCAGAGAACCATCCGGGACCCTCGTCGGAAAGACCCAGTACTTC. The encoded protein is CATSREPSGTLVGKTQYF. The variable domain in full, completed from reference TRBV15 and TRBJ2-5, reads DAMVIQNPRYQVTQFGKPVTLSCSQTLNHNVMYWYQQKSSQAPKLLFHYYDKDFNNEADTPDNFQSRRPNTSFCFLDIRSPGLGDTAMYLCATSREPSGTLVGKTQYFGPGTRLLVL.

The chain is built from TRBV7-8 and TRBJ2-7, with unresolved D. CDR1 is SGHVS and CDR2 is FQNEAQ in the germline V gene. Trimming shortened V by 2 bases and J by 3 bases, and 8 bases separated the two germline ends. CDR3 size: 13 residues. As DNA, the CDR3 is TGTGCCAGCAGCTTACGCAGGTACTACGAGCAGTACTTC. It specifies CASSLRRYYEQYF.

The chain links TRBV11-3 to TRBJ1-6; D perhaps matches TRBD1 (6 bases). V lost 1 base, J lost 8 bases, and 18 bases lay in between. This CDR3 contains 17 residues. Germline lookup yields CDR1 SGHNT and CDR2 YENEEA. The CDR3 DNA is TGTGCCAGCAGCTTAGGGCCTCAGGGACAAACTGATTCACCCCTCCACTTT. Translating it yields CASSLGPQGQTDSPLHF.

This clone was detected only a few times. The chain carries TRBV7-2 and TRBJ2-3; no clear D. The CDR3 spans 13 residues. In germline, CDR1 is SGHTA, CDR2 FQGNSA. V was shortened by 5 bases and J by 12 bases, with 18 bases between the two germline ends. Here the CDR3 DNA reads TGTGCCAGCAGCCCCCCTAACAAGGAAAGTCAGTATTTT. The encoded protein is CASSPPNKESQYF.

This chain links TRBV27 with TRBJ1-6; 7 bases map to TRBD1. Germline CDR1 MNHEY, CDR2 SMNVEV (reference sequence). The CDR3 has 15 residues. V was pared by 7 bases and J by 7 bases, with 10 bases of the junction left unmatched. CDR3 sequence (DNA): TGTGCCAGCACCCGAGGCGCAGGGGGAAATTCACCCCTCCACTTT. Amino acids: CASTRGAGGNSPLHF.

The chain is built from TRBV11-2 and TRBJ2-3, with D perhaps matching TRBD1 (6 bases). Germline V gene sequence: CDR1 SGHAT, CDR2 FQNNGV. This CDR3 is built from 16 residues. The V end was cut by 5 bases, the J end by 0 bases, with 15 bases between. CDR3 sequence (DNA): TGTGCCAGCAGCCCCGGGACAATATCTAGCACAGATACGCAGTATTTT. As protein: CASSPGTISSTDTQYF.

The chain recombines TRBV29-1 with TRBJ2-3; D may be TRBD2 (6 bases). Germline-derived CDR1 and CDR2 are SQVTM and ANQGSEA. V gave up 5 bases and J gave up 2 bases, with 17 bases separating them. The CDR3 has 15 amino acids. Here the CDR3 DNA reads TGCAGCGTTCCCTCGGCGGGAATAAACACAGATACGCAGTATTTT. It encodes CSVPSAGINTDTQYF.

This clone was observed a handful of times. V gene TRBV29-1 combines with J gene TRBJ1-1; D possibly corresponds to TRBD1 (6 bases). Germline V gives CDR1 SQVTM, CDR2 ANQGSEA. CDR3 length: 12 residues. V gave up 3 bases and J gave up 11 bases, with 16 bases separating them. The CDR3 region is CSVEVSDRRAFF. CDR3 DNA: TGCAGCGTTGAGGTATCTGACAGGAGGGCTTTCTTT.